This T cell receptor beta chain is from a study of beta chain features in type 1 diabetes. Study-level points and caveats: PCR might preferentially amplify shorter templates, equally in patients and controls.

Germline CDR1 reads WSHSY; CDR2 reads SAAADI. The V gene lost 6 bases and the J gene lost 3 bases, with 18 bases spanning the gap. The length of the CDR3 is 15 residues. As for this clone: Its target is unknown.

The entirety of the isolated RNA underwent reverse transcription, so expressed TCRB transcripts were sequenced. TCRdb's table, derived via immunoSEQ multiplex PCR, lists solely in-frame clones and lacks some. The table has about 930,000 clones, about 17% seen once; the top ten hold around 0.02%. Sorted populations all had greater than 95% purity. The rearrangement uses TRBV10-2 and TRBJ2-7; D is undetermined. The origin of this receptor is a woman aged 18-29 years in good health. The sample consisted of naive CD4+ T cells from blood. CDR3 DNA: TGCGCCAGCAGGCCACCGCTAGGTGCGGACTACGAGCAGTACTTC. Translating gives CASRPPLGADYEQYF.